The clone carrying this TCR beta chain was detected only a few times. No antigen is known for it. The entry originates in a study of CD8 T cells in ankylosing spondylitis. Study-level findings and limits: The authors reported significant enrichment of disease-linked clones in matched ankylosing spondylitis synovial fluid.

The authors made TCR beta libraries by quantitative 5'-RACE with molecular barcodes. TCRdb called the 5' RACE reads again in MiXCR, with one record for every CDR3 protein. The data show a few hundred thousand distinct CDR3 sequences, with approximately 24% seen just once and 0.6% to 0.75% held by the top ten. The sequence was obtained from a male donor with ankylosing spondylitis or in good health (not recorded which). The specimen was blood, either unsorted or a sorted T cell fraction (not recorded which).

This CDR3 reads CSVVSGEQYF. In DNA form, the CDR3 reads TGCAGCGTTGTATCAGGCGAGCAGTACTTC. The chain joins TRBV29-1 to TRBJ2-7; D uncertain. The CDR3 has 10 residues. Trimming removed 4 bases from V and 6 bases from J, with 7 bases in between. Germline V gene lookup returns CDR1 SQVTM and CDR2 ANQGSEA.